Listed here is a single T cell receptor beta chain. Antigen unknown. Other DNA sequences within the sample encode an identical CDR3. The data derive from a study of lymphopenia after photon versus proton radiotherapy. The study, taken as a whole, reports: After lymphocyte nadir, photon-treated repertoires showed oligoclonal expansion, especially CD8+ Temra. Relative stability marked proton patients; photon patients lost diversity and naive cells. A bigger post-nadir fall in TCR diversity correlated inversely with survival time in deceased patients.

Profiling relied on immunoSEQ multiplex PCR, and the TCRdb table lists in-frame clones only, not all of them. The table records about 61,000 clones, about 86% of them present only once. The CDR3 contains 12 residues. Per the germline V gene, CDR1 is SEHNR and CDR2 is FQNEAQ (reference sequence). V lost 1 base and J 9 bases, leaving 7 bases between the germline ends. This chain uses TRBV7-9 with TRBJ2-1; possibly TRBD1 for D (6 bases). Sequenced material: peripheral blood, taken from a patient treated with photon-based radiotherapy. This TCR derives from a man aged 35 to 55 with gastric cancer. The CDR3 here is CASSLVGGEQFF. CDR3 bases: TGTGCCAGCAGCTTAGTAGGGGGTGAGCAGTTCTTC.